The 12 T cell receptor beta chains given below trace back to one sample, sequenced in a study of regulatory T cells. The PCR used 52 TRBV and 13 TRBJ primers. The table came from immunoSEQ multiplex PCR; TCRdb's copy has only in-frame clones and leaves some out. The table lists 20,000 or so clones, approximately 93% of them singletons. The sample was CD8+ T cells sorted from blood. Source of these receptors: a child aged 2 to 10 with CD3G deficiency.

The chain links TRBV7-9 to TRBJ2-2, with TRBD1 identical over 8 bases. This CDR3 spans 15 amino acids. V trimming: 5 bases; J trimming: 5 bases; junction bases outside the gene matches: 7. Germline CDR1 is SEHNR and CDR2 is FQNEAQ (reference sequence). CDR3 bases: TGTGCCAGCAGCGGGACAGGTAGACGGACCGGGGAGCTGTTTTTT. Its translation: CASSGTGRRTGELFF.

V usage is TRBV10-2 and J usage is TRBJ2-1; D possibly corresponds to TRBD1 (5 bases). Trimming removed 6 bases from V and 10 bases from J, with 16 bases in between. The CDR3 is 13 residues long. Germline-derived CDR1 and CDR2 are WSHSY and SAAADI. The DNA for the CDR3 is TGCGCCAGCAGGATCGGACCTAGGGGCGAGCAGTTCTTC. Encoded protein: CASRIGPRGEQFF.

The genes are TRBV28 and TRBJ1-1; D possibly corresponds to TRBD1 (5 bases). The CDR3 has 14 amino acids. Germline V CDR1 and CDR2: MDHEN, SYDVKM. With 8 bases removed from V and 0 bases from J, the gap between germline ends came to 13 bases. This CDR3 reads CASGTAGLNTEAFF. CDR3 in DNA: TGTGCCAGCGGCACGGCAGGGTTGAACACTGAAGCTTTCTTT.

The chain couples TRBV28 to TRBJ2-7; D is possibly TRBD2 (5 bases). The CDR3 loop spans 12 amino acids. CDR1 MDHEN and CDR2 SYDVKM come from the germline V gene. Trimming removed 5 bases from V and 2 bases from J, with 7 bases in between. The CDR3 loop is CASSIGAYEQYF. CDR3 bases: TGTGCCAGCAGTATCGGGGCCTACGAGCAGTACTTC.

CDR3 nucleotides: TGCGCCAGCAGCGAGGGACTAGCGGGAGCCTCAGATACGCAGTATTTT. It yields the protein CASSEGLAGASDTQYF. The chain recombines TRBV5-1 with TRBJ2-3, with TRBD2 matching over 14 bases. In germline, CDR1 is SGHRS, CDR2 YFSETQ. With V trimmed by 4 bases and J by 4 bases, 5 bases remained unmatched. The CDR3 sequence is 16 residues long.

The chain employs TRBV6-1 and TRBJ2-7, with TRBD1 matching 8 bases. CDR1 MNHNS and CDR2 SASEGT come from the germline V gene. The CDR3 is 13 amino acids. Losses at the gene ends were 6 bases for V and 1 base for J; bases not matched to a gene: 2. CDR3 nucleotides: TGTGCCAGCAGGGACAGGGTATCCTACGAGCAGTACTTC. It specifies CASRDRVSYEQYF.

V is TRBV2 and J is TRBJ2-5, with 7 bases lining up with TRBD2. The CDR3 spans 14 residues. V lost 1 base and J lost 5; bases outside the gene matches: 4. Germline V gives CDR1 SNHLY, CDR2 FYNNEI. CDR3 in DNA: TGTGCCAGCAGTGAAGGCGGGGAGGGCGAGACCCAGTACTTC. This encodes CASSEGGEGETQYF.

V is TRBV28 and J is TRBJ2-7, with unresolved D. Trimming pared 2 bases from V and 7 bases from J, leaving 9 bases between. This CDR3 region has 12 residues. Germline V gene data show CDR1 as MDHEN and CDR2 as SYDVKM. The CDR3 region has the DNA TGTGCCAGCAGTTTACACACTGGGGAGCAGTACTTC. Its protein is CASSLHTGEQYF.

The chain links TRBV28 to TRBJ2-1, with 11 bases that match TRBD2. Trimming cost V 7 bases and J 7 bases; bases outside gene matches: 6. This CDR3 region has 14 residues. Germline V gene lookup returns CDR1 MDHEN and CDR2 SYDVKM. The chain's CDR3 is CASKTSGRTNEQFF. CDR3 bases: TGTGCCAGCAAAACTAGCGGGAGAACGAATGAGCAGTTCTTC.

The rearrangement links TRBV19 to TRBJ1-3; D unresolved. Germline assignment: CDR1 LNHDA and CDR2 SQIVND (reference sequence). This CDR3 is built from 14 residues. The V end lost 4 bases, the J end lost 0 bases, and 7 bases lay between the germline ends. The CDR3 loop reads CASSTGNSGNTIYF. The CDR3 DNA reads TGTGCCAGTAGTACAGGAAACTCTGGAAACACCATATATTTT.

Turning to this clone: The junction differs from germline at one of its ends, possibly a read error. The V call is TRBV6-1, the J call TRBJ2-1; 7 bases map to TRBD2. CDR3 length: 15 residues. The germline V gene has CDR1 MNHNS and CDR2 SASEGT. The CDR3 sequence is CTSSDTAGLGNEQFF. The CDR3 DNA reads TGTACCAGCAGTGATACAGCGGGACTCGGCAATGAGCAGTTCTTC.

The J gene is TRBJ1-1, the V gene TRBV6-6; D is unclear. Germline CDR1 and CDR2: MNHNY and SVGAGI (reference sequence). Trimming stripped 6 bases from V and 0 bases from J, with 5 bases between. This CDR3 is built from 12 residues. CDR3 sequence: CASSRLNTEAFF. The DNA for the CDR3 is TGTGCCAGCAGCCGCTTGAACACTGAAGCTTTCTTT.